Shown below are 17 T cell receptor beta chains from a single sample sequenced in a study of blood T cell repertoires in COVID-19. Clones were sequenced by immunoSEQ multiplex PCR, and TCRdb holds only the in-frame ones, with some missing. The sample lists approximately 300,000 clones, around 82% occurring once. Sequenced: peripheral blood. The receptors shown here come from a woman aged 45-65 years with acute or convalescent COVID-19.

CDR3 coding DNA: TGTGCCAGCAACGGAGGGACCGGTGAGCAGTTCTTC. Translating gives CASNGGTGEQFF. The V call is TRBV11-2, the J call TRBJ2-1, with D perhaps TRBD2 (6 bases). The germline CDR1 and CDR2 sequences are SGHAT and FQNNGV. The CDR3 contains 12 residues. V lost 7 bases and J 9 bases, leaving 13 bases between the germline ends.

CDR3 nucleotide sequence: TGTGCAAGTCGCTTAGCTCCGAAAGGGGATGAAAAACTGTTTTTT. It codes for CASRLAPKGDEKLFF. This chain uses TRBV12-2 with TRBJ1-4; the D call in the table, TRBD1, was not verified against the DNA. TRBV12-2 is tagged as a pseudogene. The length of the CDR3 is 15 residues.

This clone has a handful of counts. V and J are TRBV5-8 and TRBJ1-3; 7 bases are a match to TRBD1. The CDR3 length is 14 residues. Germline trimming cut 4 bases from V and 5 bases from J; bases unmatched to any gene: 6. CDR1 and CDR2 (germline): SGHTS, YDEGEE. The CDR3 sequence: CASSTGDSRNTIYF. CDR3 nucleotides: TGTGCCAGCAGCACGGGGGACAGCCGAAACACCATATATTTT.

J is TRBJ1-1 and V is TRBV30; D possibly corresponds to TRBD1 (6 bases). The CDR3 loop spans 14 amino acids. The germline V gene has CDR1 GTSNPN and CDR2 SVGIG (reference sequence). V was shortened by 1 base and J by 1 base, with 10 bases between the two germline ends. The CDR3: CAWSGRGRNTEAFF. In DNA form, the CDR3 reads TGTGCCTGGAGTGGCAGGGGTCGGAACACTGAAGCTTTCTTT.

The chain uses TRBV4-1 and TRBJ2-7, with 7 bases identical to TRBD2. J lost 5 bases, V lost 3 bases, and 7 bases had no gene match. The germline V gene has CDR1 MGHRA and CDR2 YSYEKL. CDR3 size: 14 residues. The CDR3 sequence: CASSHGGGANEQYF. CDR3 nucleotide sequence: TGCGCCAGCAGCCATGGGGGGGGAGCAAACGAGCAGTACTTC.

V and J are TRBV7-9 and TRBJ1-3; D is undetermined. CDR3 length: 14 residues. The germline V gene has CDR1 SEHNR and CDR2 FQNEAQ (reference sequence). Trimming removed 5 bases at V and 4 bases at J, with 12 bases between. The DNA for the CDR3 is TGTGCCAGCAGCCCCGTCCGCGGGGGAAACACCATATATTTT. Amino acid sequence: CASSPVRGGNTIYF.

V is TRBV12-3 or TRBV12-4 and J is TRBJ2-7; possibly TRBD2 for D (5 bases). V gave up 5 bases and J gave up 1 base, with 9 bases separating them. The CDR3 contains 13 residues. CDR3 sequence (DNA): TGTGCCAGCAGTCTGACTAATTCCTACGAGCAGTACTTC. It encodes CASSLTNSYEQYF.

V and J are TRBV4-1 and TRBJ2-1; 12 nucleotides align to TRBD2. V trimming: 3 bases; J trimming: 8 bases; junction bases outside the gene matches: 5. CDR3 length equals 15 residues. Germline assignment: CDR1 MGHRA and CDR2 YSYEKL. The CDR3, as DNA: TGCGCCAGCAGCCAGCTAGCGGGGGGGAGGGATGAGCAGTTCTTC. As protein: CASSQLAGGRDEQFF.

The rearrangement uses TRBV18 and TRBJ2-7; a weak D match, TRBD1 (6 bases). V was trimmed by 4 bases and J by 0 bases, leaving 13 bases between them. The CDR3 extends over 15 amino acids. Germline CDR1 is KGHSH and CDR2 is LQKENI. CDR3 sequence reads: CASSQQGSGSYEQYF. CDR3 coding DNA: TGTGCCAGCTCACAACAGGGTTCGGGCTCCTACGAGCAGTACTTC.

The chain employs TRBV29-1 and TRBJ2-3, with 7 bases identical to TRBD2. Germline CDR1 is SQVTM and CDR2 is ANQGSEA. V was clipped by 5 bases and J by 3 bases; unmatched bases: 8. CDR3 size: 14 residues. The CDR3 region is CSVQSGEGTDTQYF. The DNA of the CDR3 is TGCAGCGTTCAGAGCGGGGAAGGGACAGATACGCAGTATTTT.

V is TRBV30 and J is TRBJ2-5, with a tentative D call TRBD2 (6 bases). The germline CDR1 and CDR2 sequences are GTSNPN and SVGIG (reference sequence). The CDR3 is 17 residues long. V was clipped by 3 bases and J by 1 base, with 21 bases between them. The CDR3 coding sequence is TGTGCCTGGAGCGCCGCCGCGGGACGGACCTTCCAAGAGACCCAGTACTTC. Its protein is CAWSAAAGRTFQETQYF.

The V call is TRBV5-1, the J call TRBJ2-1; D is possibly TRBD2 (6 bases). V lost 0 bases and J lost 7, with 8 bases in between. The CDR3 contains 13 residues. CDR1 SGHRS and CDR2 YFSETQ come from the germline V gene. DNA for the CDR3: TGCGCCAGCAGCTTGGGGACTATTAATGAGCAGTTCTTC. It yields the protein CASSLGTINEQFF.

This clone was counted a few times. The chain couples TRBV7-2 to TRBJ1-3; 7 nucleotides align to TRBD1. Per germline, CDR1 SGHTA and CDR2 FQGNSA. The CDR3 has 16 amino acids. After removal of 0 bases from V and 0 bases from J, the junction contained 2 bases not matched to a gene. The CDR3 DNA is TGTGCCAGCAGCTTAGCGGGGACAGTCTCTGGAAACACCATATATTTT. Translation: CASSLAGTVSGNTIYF.

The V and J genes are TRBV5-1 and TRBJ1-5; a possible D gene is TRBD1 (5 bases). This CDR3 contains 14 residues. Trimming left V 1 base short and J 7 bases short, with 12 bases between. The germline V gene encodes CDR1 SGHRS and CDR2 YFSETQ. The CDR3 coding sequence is TGCGCCAGCAGCTTGTCCCAGGGTGGCCAGCCCCAGCATTTT. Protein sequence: CASSLSQGGQPQHF.

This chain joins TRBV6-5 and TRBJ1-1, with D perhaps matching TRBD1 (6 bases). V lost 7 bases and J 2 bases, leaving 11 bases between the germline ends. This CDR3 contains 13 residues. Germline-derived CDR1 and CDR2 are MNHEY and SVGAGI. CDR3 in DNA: TGTGCCAGCACCCGGACAGTTAACACTGAAGCTTTCTTT. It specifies CASTRTVNTEAFF.

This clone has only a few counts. The DNA of the CDR3 is TGCGCCAGCAGTGAAACTAGCGGGAGTGATTCGCAGTACTTC. Translated, it gives CASSETSGSDSQYF. The chain uses TRBV10-2 and TRBJ2-7, with 11 nucleotides matching TRBD2. CDR1 is WSHSY, CDR2 SAAADI, per germline. The V segment lost 3 bases and the J segment 9 bases; nucleotides outside the gene matches: 7. CDR3 size: 14 residues.

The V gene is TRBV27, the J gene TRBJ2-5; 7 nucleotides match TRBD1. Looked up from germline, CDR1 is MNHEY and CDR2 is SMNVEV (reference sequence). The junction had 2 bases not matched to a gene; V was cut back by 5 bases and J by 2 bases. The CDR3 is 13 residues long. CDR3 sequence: CASSTGDQETQYF. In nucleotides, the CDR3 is TGTGCCAGCAGTACAGGGGATCAAGAGACCCAGTACTTC.